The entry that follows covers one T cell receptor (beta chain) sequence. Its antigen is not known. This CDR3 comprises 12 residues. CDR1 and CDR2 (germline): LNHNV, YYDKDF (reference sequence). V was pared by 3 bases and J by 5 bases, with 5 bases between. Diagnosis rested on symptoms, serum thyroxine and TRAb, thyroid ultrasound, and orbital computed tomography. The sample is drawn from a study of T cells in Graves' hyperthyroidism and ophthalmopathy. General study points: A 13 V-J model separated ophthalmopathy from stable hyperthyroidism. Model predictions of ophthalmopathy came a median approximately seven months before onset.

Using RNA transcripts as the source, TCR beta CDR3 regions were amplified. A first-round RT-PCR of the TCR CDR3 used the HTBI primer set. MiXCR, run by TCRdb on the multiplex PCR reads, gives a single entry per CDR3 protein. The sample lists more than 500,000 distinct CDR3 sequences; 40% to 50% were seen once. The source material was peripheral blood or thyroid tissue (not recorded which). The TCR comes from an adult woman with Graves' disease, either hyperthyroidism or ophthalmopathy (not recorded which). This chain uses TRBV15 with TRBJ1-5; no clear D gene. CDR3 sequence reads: CATSRRDQPQHF. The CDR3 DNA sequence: TGTGCCACCAGCAGGCGCGATCAGCCCCAGCATTTT.